This TCR beta chain was profiled in a study of blood T cell repertoires in COVID-19. Study background: T cells, B-cell-depleted T cells, or PBMCs supplied cDNA or gDNA.

CDR1 is KGHSY, CDR2 FQNENV, per germline. The CDR3 has 16 residues. V was trimmed by 3 bases and J by 4 bases, leaving 19 bases between them. Sequencing used immunoSEQ multiplex PCR; TCRdb keeps in-frame clones, though not all of them. The sample has about 200,000 clones; roughly 79% are singletons. This clone was seen a few times. The V gene is TRBV16, the J gene TRBJ2-7; D may be TRBD1 (6 bases). Specimen: peripheral blood. The receptor comes from a human donor with acute or convalescent COVID-19. The donor label of this sample is uncertain. This CDR3 is CASSQPGAGAEYEQYF. Written as DNA, the CDR3 is TGTGCCAGCAGCCAGCCAGGGGCAGGGGCTGAATACGAGCAGTACTTC.